These 13 T cell receptor beta chains originate from one sample sequenced in a study of CD8 T cells in Susac syndrome. The RNA, 0.5 to 1 ug, was put through reverse transcription using random hexamers. TCRdb redid the calling of the immunoSEQ multiplex PCR reads with MiXCR, one entry per CDR3 protein. The data show tens of thousands of distinct CDR3 sequences, about 95% seen once. Sequences were obtained from CD8+ T cells from PBMCs. The receptor source for this set is a human donor in good health.

V and J are TRBV7-9 and TRBJ2-7; 9 bases line up with TRBD1. The germline V gene has CDR1 SEHNR and CDR2 FQNEAQ (reference sequence). The CDR3 loop spans 16 amino acids. V lost 6 bases to trimming and J lost 4 bases; unmatched junction nucleotides: 13. The CDR3 reads CASSPLQGAILYEQYF. In DNA form, the CDR3 reads TGTGCCAGCAGTCCCTTACAGGGGGCGATATTGTACGAGCAGTACTTC. Together with reference TRBV7-9 and TRBJ2-7, the CDR3 gives the full variable domain: DTGVSQNPRHKITKRGQNVTFRCDPISEHNRLYWYRQTLGQGPEFLTYFQNEAQLEKSRLLSDRFSAERPKGSFSTLEIQRTEQGDSAMYLCASSPLQGAILYEQYFGPGTRLTVT.

This clonotype was detected a few times. The junction and the germline gene differ at one end; a read error may be behind it. This rearrangement joins TRBV20-1 to TRBJ1-1, with 8 nucleotides matching TRBD1. Germline-derived CDR1 and CDR2 are DFQATT and SNEGSKA (reference sequence). The CDR3 consists of 13 residues. The CDR3 coding sequence is TGCAGTCATCTAGGACAGGGAAACACTGAAGCCTTCTTT. Translated, it gives CSHLGQGNTEAFF.

This chain links TRBV7-9 with TRBJ1-3; 9 bases align to TRBD1. The V segment lost 1 base and the J segment 4 bases; nucleotides outside the gene matches: 5. Germline V gene data show CDR1 as SEHNR and CDR2 as FQNEAQ (reference sequence). This CDR3 is built from 16 residues. CDR3 residues: CASSLEGTGFGNTIYF. In DNA, the CDR3 is TGTGCCAGCAGCTTAGAAGGGACAGGGTTCGGAAACACCATATATTTT.

The chain has TRBV6-4 and TRBJ2-1; TRBD2 matches 11 bases. CDR3 length: 15 residues. Looked up from germline, CDR1 is MRHNA and CDR2 is SNTAGT. V shed 0 bases, J shed 6 bases, and the junction held 1 base outside the gene matches. The CDR3 loop is CASSDSSGGANEQFF. The CDR3 region has the DNA TGTGCCAGCAGTGACTCTAGCGGGGGGGCCAATGAGCAGTTCTTC.

CDR3 DNA sequence: TGTGCCGCGGGACAGACCGAGACCCAGTACTTC. Protein product: CAAGQTETQYF. V gene TRBV19 combines with J gene TRBJ2-5; D perhaps matches TRBD1 (7 bases). Trimming removed 11 bases from V and 5 bases from J, with 12 bases in between. The CDR3 has 11 residues. The germline V gene encodes CDR1 LNHDA and CDR2 SQIVND (reference sequence).

Notes on this clonotype: The junction differs from germline at one of its ends, possibly a read error. The rearrangement joins TRBV7-6 to TRBJ1-1, with D possibly being TRBD1 (5 bases). Per the germline V gene, CDR1 is SGHVS and CDR2 is FNYEAQ. The CDR3 loop spans 12 amino acids. The DNA of the CDR3 is TGTGCCAGCAGCTTACAGGGAAGTGAAGCCTTCTTT. This sequence encodes CASSLQGSEAFF. Filled out from reference TRBV7-6 and TRBJ1-1, the complete variable domain reads GAGVSQSPRYKVTKRGQDVALRCDPISGHVSLYWYRQALGQGPEFLTYFNYEAQQDKSGLPNDRFSAERPEGSISTLTIQRTEQRDSAMYRCASSLQGSEAFFGQGTRLTVV.

J is TRBJ1-5 and V is TRBV12-3 or TRBV12-4; weak D call: TRBD1 (6 bases). This CDR3 has 14 residues. The V gene lost 1 base and the J gene lost 4 bases, with 8 bases spanning the gap. CDR3 sequence reads: CASSLGRGNQPQHF. The CDR3 region has the DNA TGTGCCAGCAGTTTAGGAAGGGGGAATCAGCCCCAGCATTTT.

The V and J genes are TRBV11-2 and TRBJ2-3, with 15 bases matching TRBD2. The V segment lost 2 bases and the J segment 2 bases; nucleotides outside the gene matches: 20. CDR1 and CDR2 from the germline V gene are SGHAT and FQNNGV. The CDR3 is 23 amino acids. CDR3 residues: CASSLYPTPGRTSGGALTDTQYF. CDR3 DNA sequence: TGTGCCAGCAGCTTATACCCAACTCCCGGTAGGACTAGCGGGGGGGCCCTCACAGATACGCAGTATTTT. The full variable domain, completed using reference TRBV11-2 and TRBJ2-3, is EAGVAQSPRYKIIEKRQSVAFWCNPISGHATLYWYQQILGQGPKLLIQFQNNGVVDDSQLPKDRFSAERLKGVDSTLKIQPAKLEDSAVYLCASSLYPTPGRTSGGALTDTQYFGPGTRLTVL.

The chain employs TRBV19 and TRBJ2-1; the match to TRBD1 covers 7 bases. The ends lost 6 bases at V and 8 bases at J; junction bases unmatched: 7. This CDR3 contains 13 residues. CDR1 LNHDA and CDR2 SQIVND come from the germline V gene (reference sequence). The CDR3 spells CASSRGQRDEQFF. The DNA for the CDR3 is TGTGCCAGTAGCCGGGGACAGAGGGATGAGCAGTTCTTC.

The chain uses TRBV14 and TRBJ2-1; D is unresolved. Germline V gives CDR1 SGHDN, CDR2 FVKESK. CDR3 length: 11 amino acids. V lost 3 bases to trimming and J lost 10 bases, with 7 bases between them. CDR3 amino acids: CASSHLVEQFF. In DNA form, the CDR3 reads TGTGCCAGCAGCCACCTAGTAGAGCAGTTCTTC. Supplemented by reference TRBV14 and TRBJ2-1, the full variable domain reads EAGVTQFPSHSVIEKGQTVTLRCDPISGHDNLYWYRRVMGKEIKFLLHFVKESKQDESGMPNNRFLAERTGGTYSTLKVQPAELEDSGVYFCASSHLVEQFFGPGTRLTVL.

The chain employs TRBV7-2 and TRBJ2-5; 9 nucleotides line up with TRBD1. The ends lost 5 bases at V and 4 bases at J; junction bases unmatched: 5. The CDR3 extends over 14 amino acids. Germline V gene data show CDR1 as SGHTA and CDR2 as FQGNSA. CDR3 residues: CASSPGTGLETQYF. The CDR3, as DNA: TGTGCCAGCAGCCCAGGGACAGGGCTAGAGACCCAGTACTTC.

This clonotype was seen once. The J gene is TRBJ1-5, the V gene TRBV6-5; 7 nucleotides match TRBD1. The germline V gene has CDR1 MNHEY and CDR2 SVGAGI. The CDR3 runs 14 residues. V was pared by 2 bases and J by 6 bases, with 4 bases of the junction left unmatched. The DNA for the CDR3 is TGTGCCAGCAGTTACGGGACAGCCGGTCAGCCCCAGCATTTT. This gives the protein CASSYGTAGQPQHF.

The V call is TRBV4-1, the J call TRBJ2-7; tentatively, D is TRBD1 or TRBD2 (5 bases each). V lost 3 bases, J lost 0 bases, and 12 bases lay in between. Germline V CDR1 and CDR2: MGHRA, YSYEKL. This CDR3 comprises 15 residues. CDR3 DNA sequence: TGCGCCAGCAGCCAGGGGACGGCCAGCTCCTACGAGCAGTACTTC. Its protein product is CASSQGTASSYEQYF.